The 11 T cell receptor beta chains below were found in one sample sequenced in a study of blood T cells in healthy people across ages. Next came a second PCR, run for about 7 to 12 cycles, which used a sample-barcoded 5' primer along with a J-beta primer mix. TCRdb recomputed calls from the 5' RACE reads with MiXCR, one row per CDR3 protein. This table has 720,000 or so distinct CDR3 sequences, roughly two fifths appearing once. Sequencing was carried out using blood. Source of these receptors: a man older than 75 in good health.

This clonotype appeared many times. The V gene is TRBV4-2, the J gene TRBJ2-5; a possible D gene is TRBD1 (5 bases). There are 15 residues in the CDR3. CDR1 and CDR2 from the germline V gene are LGHNA and YNFKEQ. V lost 4 bases and J 5 bases, leaving 17 bases between the germline ends. The CDR3: CASSRPGQFGETQYF. In nucleotides, the CDR3 is TGTGCCAGCAGCCGTCCAGGGCAGTTCGGGGAGACCCAGTACTTC.

This clonotype was counted between two and nine times. This chain links TRBV20-1 with TRBJ1-5, with unresolved D. Germline V gene sequence: CDR1 DFQATT, CDR2 SNEGSKA (reference sequence). V dropped 3 bases and J dropped 5 bases, with 11 bases sitting between them. This CDR3 spans 13 amino acids. The CDR3 bases are TGCAGTGCTAGCGGCAGGACGGATCAGCCCCAGCATTTT. Translation gives CSASGRTDQPQHF.

This clonotype was counted ten times or more. The chain has TRBV11-2 and TRBJ1-2, with D perhaps matching TRBD1 (5 bases). The CDR3 covers 14 residues. Germline V gene lookup returns CDR1 SGHAT and CDR2 FQNNGV. Deletions cut 1 base from V and 8 bases from J, with 14 bases between. This CDR3 reads CASSLVRRAGGYTF. The CDR3 region has the DNA TGTGCCAGCAGCTTAGTTCGCAGGGCTGGCGGCTACACCTTC.

The chain uses TRBV20-1 and TRBJ2-1; D possibly corresponds to TRBD2 (5 bases). Germline-derived CDR1 and CDR2 are DFQATT and SNEGSKA (reference sequence). The germline V and J ends were trimmed by 2 bases and 9 bases, with 17 bases remaining between them. The CDR3 spans 14 residues. DNA of the CDR3: TGCAGTGCTAGACGCCTAGCAGGCTTCATTGAGCAGTTCTTC. This codes for CSARRLAGFIEQFF.

The gene calls are TRBV20-1 and TRBJ2-1; maybe TRBD1 (5 bases). Trimming removed 0 bases at V and 15 bases at J, with 15 bases between. Germline lookup yields CDR1 DFQATT and CDR2 SNEGSKA (reference sequence). CDR3 length: 12 residues. CDR3 amino acids: CSARDPGRATFF. DNA for the CDR3: TGCAGTGCTAGAGATCCCGGCAGGGCCACGTTCTTC.

V and J are TRBV20-1 and TRBJ2-1; the match to TRBD2 covers 9 bases. Germline V gene sequence: CDR1 DFQATT, CDR2 SNEGSKA (reference sequence). The CDR3 totals 15 residues. V was clipped by 1 base and J by 10 bases; unmatched bases: 11. The CDR3 here is CSARVSSGRNPEQFF. CDR3 bases: TGCAGTGCTAGAGTTAGTAGCGGGAGAAACCCCGAGCAGTTCTTC.

Notes on this clonotype: Mismatch with germline at one junction end may stem from a read error. The J gene is TRBJ2-7, the V gene TRBV28; TRBD1 agrees at 8 bases. Germline CDR1 MDHEN, CDR2 SYDVKM. This CDR3 is built from 15 residues. CDR3 loop: CTSSLRDRPSREQYF. The CDR3 DNA is TGTACCAGCAGTTTAAGGGACAGGCCATCCCGGGAGCAGTACTTC.

This clonotype was picked up a small number of times. CDR3 nucleotide sequence: TGTGCCAGCAGCCGCAGGGGGGGGGAGGACATTCAGTACTTC. Translated, it gives CASSRRGGEDIQYF. V usage is TRBV4-2 and J usage is TRBJ2-4; D is tentatively TRBD1 or TRBD2 (7 bases each). The length of the CDR3 is 14 residues. Germline V lookup: CDR1 LGHNA, CDR2 YNFKEQ. V dropped 4 bases and J dropped 8 bases, with 15 bases sitting between them.

The V and J genes are TRBV12-3 or TRBV12-4 and TRBJ1-2, with D hard to call. With 6 bases removed from V and 4 bases from J, the gap between germline ends came to 9 bases. The CDR3 extends over 12 amino acids. The CDR3 protein is CASRGRLYGYTF. CDR3 DNA sequence: TGTGCCAGCAGAGGTCGGCTCTATGGCTACACCTTC.

V usage is TRBV20-1 and J usage is TRBJ1-5; no reliable D call. The CDR3 is 14 residues long. Deletions cut 1 base from V and 0 bases from J, with 7 bases between. Germline V gene data show CDR1 as DFQATT and CDR2 as SNEGSKA (reference sequence). CDR3 DNA: TGCAGTGCTAGAGTTCAGGCTAGCAATCAGCCCCAGCATTTT. This translates into CSARVQASNQPQHF.

This clonotype was counted a few times. The CDR3 region is CSATTSGRSTDTQYF. The CDR3 bases are TGCAGTGCTACGACTAGCGGGAGGAGCACAGATACGCAGTATTTT. This rearrangement joins TRBV20-1 to TRBJ2-3, with 13 bases that match TRBD2. CDR3 length equals 15 residues. V shed 4 bases and J 0 bases; nucleotides not matched to a gene: 1. Germline assignment: CDR1 DFQATT and CDR2 SNEGSKA (reference sequence).